The 25 T cell receptor beta chains below were found in one sample sequenced in a study of identical twins. TCRdb analysed the 5' RACE reads with MiXCR anew, one entry per CDR3 protein. The sample lists 1.5 million to 2 million distinct CDR3 sequences; about 31% were seen once. Source material: cord blood. The receptors were gathered from a newborn girl in good health.

Regarding this clonotype: A much larger clone differs from this one at a single base, so this may be a read error. The rearrangement uses TRBV10-3 and TRBJ1-2, with 7 positions matching TRBD1. This CDR3 is 13 amino acids long. The germline V gene encodes CDR1 ENHRY and CDR2 SYGVKD. The J segment lost 4 bases and the V segment lost 2 bases, leaving 1 base of the junction unmatched. CDR3 region: CAISEPGGYGYTF. In DNA, the CDR3 is TGTGCCATCAGTGAGCCAGGGGGCTATGGCTACACCTTC.

This clonotype was observed at least ten times. The V call is TRBV10-3, the J call TRBJ2-1; the match to TRBD1 covers 9 bases. CDR1 is ENHRY and CDR2 is SYGVKD in the germline V gene. The CDR3 is made up of 15 amino acids. Trimming at V came to 3 bases and at J to 1 base, leaving 1 base not matched to a gene. The chain's CDR3 is CAISDGTGSYNEQFF. Here the CDR3 DNA reads TGTGCCATCAGTGATGGGACAGGGTCCTACAATGAGCAGTTCTTC.

This clonotype was seen once. The J gene is TRBJ2-4, the V gene TRBV20-1; a possible D gene is TRBD2 (6 bases). The CDR3 is 14 amino acids. Germline CDR1 is DFQATT and CDR2 is SNEGSKA (reference sequence). V was cut by 0 bases and J by 4 bases, with 10 bases left in between. Here the CDR3 reads CSARDTGTKNIQYF. CDR3 in DNA: TGCAGTGCTAGAGATACGGGGACTAAAAACATTCAGTACTTC.

As concerns this clonotype: The junction and the germline gene differ at one end; a read error may be behind it. In DNA form, the CDR3 reads TGTGCCAGCAGTTTGGGGTGGGCAAATAACTCACCCCTCCACTTT. Protein sequence: CASSLGWANNSPLHF. The chain employs TRBV27 and TRBJ1-6; D call uncertain. From germline, CDR1 is MNHEY and CDR2 SMNVEV (reference sequence). CDR3 length equals 15 residues.

This chain connects TRBV20-1 to TRBJ2-7; 12 nucleotides agree with TRBD2. The V segment lost 6 bases and the J segment 3 bases; nucleotides outside the gene matches: 9. Per germline, CDR1 DFQATT and CDR2 SNEGSKA (reference sequence). This CDR3 region has 15 residues. The DNA of the CDR3 is TGCAGTGCCCCTGGACTAGCGGGGACCAACTACGAGCAGTACTTC. This codes for CSAPGLAGTNYEQYF.

This chain uses TRBV24-1 with TRBJ2-2; D not certain. Germline CDR1 KGHDR, CDR2 SFDVKD. The CDR3 is made up of 14 amino acids. V was shortened by 5 bases and J by 4 bases, with 10 bases between the two germline ends. The CDR3 is CATSGPPRTGELFF. The CDR3 region has the DNA TGTGCCACCAGTGGGCCCCCTCGCACCGGGGAGCTGTTTTTT.

A word on this clonotype: At one of its ends the junction is not consistent with the germline gene, which may arise from a read error. The genes are TRBV20-1 and TRBJ2-7; perhaps TRBD1 as D (6 bases). Looked up from germline, CDR1 is DFQATT and CDR2 is SNEGSKA (reference sequence). The CDR3 covers 14 residues. CDR3 bases: TGCAGTGCTAGAGCCCCGGGACATTCCTGCGAGCAGTACTTC. Translation gives CSARAPGHSCEQYF.

A few counts support this clonotype. This sequence joins TRBV20-1 and TRBJ1-1; no reliable D call. The CDR3 sequence is 14 residues long. CDR1 DFQATT and CDR2 SNEGSKA come from the germline V gene (reference sequence). V lost 3 bases to trimming and J lost 0 bases, with 11 bases between them. The CDR3 reads CSARVPGLNTEAFF. The CDR3 nucleotides are TGCAGTGCTAGGGTCCCGGGATTGAACACTGAAGCTTTCTTT.

The J gene is TRBJ2-7, the V gene TRBV25-1; 9 positions match TRBD1. The CDR3 is 13 residues long. V shed 8 bases and J 7 bases; nucleotides not matched to a gene: 9. Looked up from germline, CDR1 is MGHDK and CDR2 is SYGVNS. CDR3 sequence reads: CASRDRVYNEQYF. DNA of the CDR3: TGTGCCAGCCGGGACAGGGTATACAATGAGCAGTACTTC.

The chain carries TRBV18 and TRBJ1-1, with D perhaps matching TRBD1 (5 bases). The germline gives CDR1 KGHSH, CDR2 LQKENI. The CDR3 spans 14 residues. The germline V and J ends were trimmed by 6 bases and 4 bases, with 15 bases remaining between them. DNA of the CDR3: TGTGCCAGCTCGTCGGGGGTGCTAGGCACTGAAGCTTTCTTT. This translates into CASSSGVLGTEAFF. The entire variable domain, with the rest obtained from reference TRBV18 and TRBJ1-1, is as follows: NAGVMQNPRHLVRRRGQEARLRCSPMKGHSHVYWYRQLPEEGLKFMVYLQKENIIDESGMPKERFSAEFPKEGPSILRIQQVVRGDSAAYFCASSSGVLGTEAFFGQGTRLTVV.

This chain links TRBV6-6 with TRBJ2-1; tentative D call: TRBD1 (6 bases). The CDR3 has 15 residues. The V end lost 6 bases, the J end lost 8 bases, and 20 bases lay between the germline ends. Germline loops: CDR1 MNHNY, CDR2 SVGAGI (reference sequence). CDR3 bases: TGTGCCAGCAGACCCGGGGCAGGGGAGTTTGATGAGCAGTTCTTC. It is translated as CASRPGAGEFDEQFF.

The gene calls are TRBV27 and TRBJ2-3, with 7 bases that match TRBD2. After removal of 5 bases from V and 1 base from J, the junction contained 6 bases not matched to a gene. This CDR3 has 15 residues. CDR1 and CDR2 (germline): MNHEY, SMNVEV (reference sequence). DNA of the CDR3: TGTGCCAGCAGTCGGGACCTAGCGGGCACAGATACGCAGTATTTT. Translating it yields CASSRDLAGTDTQYF.

The chain carries TRBV3-1 and TRBJ2-5; D is perhaps TRBD2 (6 bases). The CDR3 consists of 15 residues. Trimming shortened V by 1 base and J by 7 bases, and 16 bases separated the two germline ends. CDR1 and CDR2 (germline): LGHDT, YNNKEL (reference sequence). The CDR3 loop reads CASSQGTTLGGTQYF. The CDR3 DNA reads TGTGCCAGCAGCCAAGGGACTACCCTTGGGGGGACCCAGTACTTC.

This chain uses TRBV4-2 with TRBJ1-1; TRBD1 agrees at 9 bases. CDR1 is LGHNA, CDR2 YNFKEQ, per germline. J was trimmed by 4 bases and V by 0 bases; bases with no gene match: 3. The CDR3 length is 15 residues. The CDR3 reads CASSQDGGQGTEAFF. The CDR3 DNA reads TGTGCCAGCAGCCAAGATGGGGGACAGGGCACTGAAGCTTTCTTT.

V usage is TRBV20-1 and J usage is TRBJ2-1, with 12 bases that match TRBD2. The V segment lost 8 bases and the J segment 5 bases; nucleotides outside the gene matches: 7. The germline CDR1 and CDR2 sequences are DFQATT and SNEGSKA (reference sequence). The CDR3 is made up of 14 amino acids. Here the CDR3 reads CSPCRTSGDNEQFF. For the CDR3, the DNA is TGCAGTCCCTGCAGGACTAGCGGGGACAATGAGCAGTTCTTC.

The genes are TRBV24-1 and TRBJ2-1, with TRBD2 identical over 7 bases. Looked up from germline, CDR1 is KGHDR and CDR2 is SFDVKD. Trimming removed 5 bases from V and 6 bases from J; junction bases left unmatched: 12. The CDR3 totals 16 residues. For the CDR3, the DNA is TGTGCCACCAGTGCCCCAGGGAGGGCGCAAGGCAATGAGCAGTTCTTC. This codes for CATSAPGRAQGNEQFF.

The table lists this clonotype with a few counts. The rearrangement joins TRBV28 to TRBJ2-1; either TRBD1 or TRBD2 may supply D (5 bases each). This CDR3 contains 13 residues. CDR1 and CDR2 from the germline V gene are MDHEN and SYDVKM. The V end lost 4 bases, the J end lost 9 bases, and 13 bases lay between the germline ends. CDR3 DNA: TGTGCCAGCAGTTCCGGGGCTCCCTTTGAGCAGTTCTTC. This codes for CASSSGAPFEQFF.

This clonotype occurred many times. The chain uses TRBV29-1 and TRBJ1-4, with 9 bases aligning to TRBD1. The CDR3 is 14 residues long. Germline V CDR1 and CDR2: SQVTM, ANQGSEA. The V segment lost 7 bases and the J segment 3 bases; nucleotides outside the gene matches: 6. The CDR3 protein is CSEQRDRANEKLFF. The CDR3 nucleotides read TGCAGCGAGCAACGGGACAGGGCTAATGAAAAACTGTTTTTT.

This chain uses TRBV5-1 with TRBJ2-1; 10 bases align to TRBD2. After removal of 2 bases from V and 9 bases from J, the junction contained 11 bases not matched to a gene. Per the germline V gene, CDR1 is SGHRS and CDR2 is YFSETQ. This CDR3 has 16 amino acids. The CDR3 DNA follows: TGCGCCAGCAGCTTCAGGGCTAGCGGGAGAAACGGTGAGCAGTTCTTC. Amino acids: CASSFRASGRNGEQFF.

This clonotype was counted a few times. The chain carries TRBV20-1 and TRBJ2-5; the match to TRBD1 covers 7 bases. Looked up from germline, CDR1 is DFQATT and CDR2 is SNEGSKA (reference sequence). The CDR3 has 12 amino acids. V gave up 6 bases and J gave up 3 bases; unmatched junction bases: 4. Here the CDR3 reads CSAADREETQYF. CDR3 DNA: TGCAGTGCCGCCGACAGGGAAGAGACCCAGTACTTC.

The gene calls are TRBV11-3 and TRBJ2-2, with D maybe TRBD2 (5 bases). Germline-derived CDR1 and CDR2 are SGHNT and YENEEA. Trimming pared 5 bases from V and 4 bases from J, leaving 14 bases between. CDR3 length: 15 amino acids. The CDR3: CASSRGLESTGELFF. CDR3 nucleotide sequence: TGTGCCAGCAGCCGCGGGCTAGAATCCACCGGGGAGCTGTTTTTT.

The chain combines TRBV5-1 with TRBJ2-3, with 12 bases that match TRBD2. This CDR3 has 15 residues. The ends lost 0 bases at V and 6 bases at J; junction bases unmatched: 2. Germline V gene sequence: CDR1 SGHRS, CDR2 YFSETQ. The CDR3 loop is CASSLVTSGRDTQYF. The DNA for the CDR3 is TGCGCCAGCAGCTTGGTTACTAGCGGGAGGGATACGCAGTATTTT.

The table lists this clonotype with a count of one. The V and J genes are TRBV5-1 and TRBJ2-6; D uncertain. The V end lost 2 bases, the J end lost 0 bases, and 9 bases lay between the germline ends. This CDR3 has 16 residues. Germline assignment: CDR1 SGHRS and CDR2 YFSETQ. As DNA, the CDR3 is TGCGCCAGCAGCTTTATCCAGAACTCTGGGGCCAACGTCCTGACTTTC. Protein sequence: CASSFIQNSGANVLTF.

The V gene is TRBV5-1, the J gene TRBJ1-4; 8 bases align to TRBD1. The germline gives CDR1 SGHRS, CDR2 YFSETQ. This CDR3 region has 15 residues. The trim removed 4 bases at V and 8 bases at J, leaving 10 bases unmatched. For the CDR3, the DNA is TGCGCCAGCAGCACCCCGACAGGGGTGGAAGAAAAACTGTTTTTT. Encoded protein: CASSTPTGVEEKLFF.

The CDR3 spells CASSFYTTTAVGLNTEAFF. Written as DNA, the CDR3 is TGTGCCAGCAGCTTTTACACAACAACCGCCGTGGGGTTGAACACTGAAGCTTTCTTT. The chain joins TRBV5-6 to TRBJ1-1; D is undetermined. In germline, CDR1 is SGHDT, CDR2 YYEEEE. V gave up 2 bases and J gave up 0 bases, with 23 bases separating them. This CDR3 is 19 amino acids long.